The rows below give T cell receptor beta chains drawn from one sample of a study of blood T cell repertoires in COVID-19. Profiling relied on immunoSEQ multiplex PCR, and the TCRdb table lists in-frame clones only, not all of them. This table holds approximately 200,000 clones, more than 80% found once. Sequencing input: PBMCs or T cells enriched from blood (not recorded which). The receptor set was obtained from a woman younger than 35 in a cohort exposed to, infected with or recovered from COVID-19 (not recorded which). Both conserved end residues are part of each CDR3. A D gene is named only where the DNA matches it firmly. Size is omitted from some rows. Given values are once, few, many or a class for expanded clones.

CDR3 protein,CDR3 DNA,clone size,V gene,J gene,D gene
CASSQGQGAPYQETQYF,TGCGCCAGCAGCCAGGGACAGGGGGCTCCGTACCAAGAGACCCAGTACTTC,NA,TRBV5-1,TRBJ2-5,TRBD1
CASTGNSPLHF,TGTGCCAGCACAGGGAATTCACCCCTCCACTTT,NA,TRBV28,TRBJ1-6,NA
CAIRPDREMVGELFF,TGTGCCATCAGACCGGACAGGGAGATGGTCGGGGAGCTGTTTTTT,NA,TRBV10-3,TRBJ2-2,TRBD1
CASSVQGATNEKLFF,TGTGCCAGCAGCGTACAGGGGGCAACTAATGAAAAACTGTTTTTT,NA,TRBV9,TRBJ1-4,TRBD1
CASSLGRGGDTQYF,TGTGCCAGCAGCTTGGGTCGCGGGGGCGATACGCAGTATTTT,NA,TRBV5-4,TRBJ2-3,NA
CARSLVCRSGNEQFF,TGTGCCAGAAGCTTGGTTTGCAGGAGCGGGAATGAGCAGTTCTTC,NA,TRBV5-3,TRBJ2-1,NA
CASSDHPQGGKLFF,TGTGCCAGCAGTGACCACCCACAGGGGGGAAAACTGTTTTTT,NA,TRBV2,TRBJ1-4,TRBD1
CASSYSQDAYEQYF,TGTGCCAGCAGTTATAGTCAGGATGCCTACGAGCAGTACTTC,NA,TRBV6-5,TRBJ2-7,NA
CATSDLERGSTDTQYF,TGTGCCACCAGTGATTTGGAGCGGGGGAGCACAGATACGCAGTATTTT,NA,TRBV24-1,TRBJ2-3,TRBD2
CATQGGTGELFF,TGTGCCACACAGGGCGGCACCGGGGAGCTGTTTTTT,NA,TRBV10-3,TRBJ2-2,NA
CASSLAGQGPLGYTF,TGTGCCAGCAGCTTGGCCGGACAGGGGCCTCTGGGCTACACCTTC,NA,TRBV7-9,TRBJ1-2,TRBD1
CASSWRGAPQHF,TGTGCCAGCTCCTGGAGGGGAGCGCCCCAGCATTTT,NA,TRBV18,TRBJ1-5,NA
CASSQDAREENIQYF,TGCGCCAGCAGCCAAGATGCTCGGGAGGAAAACATTCAGTACTTC,NA,TRBV4-1,TRBJ2-4,TRBD2
CASSIGLAGYEQYF,TGTGCCAGTAGTATAGGGCTAGCGGGCTACGAGCAGTACTTC,NA,TRBV19,TRBJ2-7,TRBD2
CASSLGLANTGELFF,TGTGCCAGCAGCTTAGGACTAGCGAACACCGGGGAGCTGTTTTTT,few,TRBV7-3,TRBJ2-2,TRBD2
CASSHRDRSGGETQYF,TGTGCCAGCAGCCACCGGGACAGGTCCGGGGGGGAGACCCAGTACTTC,NA,TRBV11-1,TRBJ2-5,NA
CASSSQVVGGPYNHEQFF,TGTGCCAGCAGTTCCCAGGTTGTGGGGGGGCCCTACAATCATGAGCAGTTCTTC,once,TRBV27,TRBJ2-1,NA
CASSRRTGKDEQYF,TGTGCCAGCAGCCGAAGGACAGGGAAGGACGAGCAGTACTTC,NA,TRBV14,TRBJ2-7,TRBD1
CASQGVIYEQYF,TGTGCCAGCCAGGGCGTGATCTACGAGCAGTACTTC,NA,TRBV28,TRBJ2-7,NA
CASSGQRDSLLSAF,TGTGCCAGCAGCGGACAACGGGACAGCCTTTTGAGTGCCTTC,few,TRBV7-2,TRBJ1-2,TRBD1
CASSRGQNTEAFF,TGTGCCAGCTCCAGGGGACAGAACACTGAAGCTTTCTTT,few,TRBV18,TRBJ1-1,NA
CASSLPSGGAPNEQFF,TGTGCCAGCAGCTTGCCTTCCGGGGGAGCCCCCAATGAGCAGTTCTTC,NA,TRBV7-9,TRBJ2-1,NA
CASSQRQGTTDTQYF,TGTGCCAGCAGCCAAAGACAGGGGACCACAGATACGCAGTATTTT,NA,TRBV6-5,TRBJ2-3,TRBD1
CSVGTGGRDGYTF,TGCAGCGTGGGGACAGGGGGCAGGGATGGCTACACCTTC,NA,TRBV29-1,TRBJ1-2,TRBD1
CASSEQGLHGYTF,TGTGCCAGCAGTGAACAGGGGCTGCACGGCTACACCTTC,few,TRBV6-1,TRBJ1-2,NA
CASNSGQGQTQYF,TGTGCCAGCAACTCGGGACAGGGACAGACCCAGTACTTC,once,TRBV3-1/TRBV3-2,TRBJ2-5,TRBD1
CASETRDRAYGYTF,TGTGCCAGCGAAACCCGGGACAGAGCCTATGGCTACACCTTC,NA,TRBV5-6,TRBJ1-2,TRBD1
CASSSETGEPNTEAFF,TGCGCCAGCAGCTCCGAAACAGGGGAACCGAACACTGAAGCTTTCTTT,NA,TRBV5-1,TRBJ1-1,TRBD1
CASSRSTGYGYTF,TGTGCCAGCAGCCGATCGACAGGCTATGGCTACACCTTC,NA,TRBV12-3/TRBV12-4,TRBJ1-2,NA
CASSSIIAGGYEQYF,TGTGCCAGCAGCTCTATCATAGCGGGGGGCTACGAGCAGTACTTC,NA,TRBV7-2,TRBJ2-7,TRBD2
CASQSKRVEANEKLFF,TGTGCCAGTCAATCCAAGAGGGTAGAGGCTAATGAAAAACTGTTTTTT,NA,TRBV19,TRBJ1-4,NA
CSARGYYEQYF,TGCAGCGCCAGGGGTTACTACGAGCAGTACTTC,NA,TRBV29-1,TRBJ2-7,NA
CASRGQSSSYEQYF,TGTGCCAGCAGGGGACAGTCATCTTCCTACGAGCAGTACTTC,NA,TRBV2,TRBJ2-7,TRBD1
CASSWKQTSGTDTQYF,TGTGCCAGCAGCTGGAAGCAAACGAGCGGCACAGATACGCAGTATTTT,NA,TRBV7-9,TRBJ2-3,NA
CARSLVGEDGYTF,TGTGCCAGAAGCTTGGTTGGTGAGGATGGCTACACCTTC,NA,TRBV5-3,TRBJ1-2,NA
CASSEGRTQYF,TGTGCCAGCAGCGAGGGCAGGACCCAGTACTTC,NA,TRBV2,TRBJ2-5,NA
CASSLSRLGQLLMNTEAFF,TGTGCCAGCAGCCTGAGCCGCCTGGGGCAGCTGTTAATGAACACTGAAGCTTTCTTT,NA,TRBV21-1,TRBJ1-1,NA
CASSELGSIAYEQFF,TGTGCCAGCAGTGAACTCGGGTCAATAGCGTATGAGCAGTTCTTC,NA,TRBV6-1,TRBJ2-1,NA
CASQDDREPYNEQFF,TGCGCCAGCCAAGACGACAGGGAACCCTACAATGAGCAGTTCTTC,NA,TRBV5-1,TRBJ2-1,TRBD1
CASSNRHPDTQYF,TGTGCCAGCAGCAATCGACACCCCGATACGCAGTATTTT,once,TRBV7-3,TRBJ2-3,NA
CSALAGVGNEQFF,TGCAGCGCTTTAGCGGGAGTAGGGAATGAGCAGTTCTTC,NA,TRBV29-1,TRBJ2-1,TRBD2
CATSTRDYTDTQYF,TGTGCCACCAGCACCCGGGACTACACAGATACGCAGTATTTT,NA,TRBV15,TRBJ2-3,TRBD2
CASSLVGGLGYTF,TGTGCCAGCAGTTTAGTGGGGGGGCTTGGCTACACCTTC,NA,TRBV12-3/TRBV12-4,TRBJ1-2,NA
CASSDTSYNEQFF,TGTGCCAGCAGTGATACTAGTTACAATGAGCAGTTCTTC,NA,TRBV2,TRBJ2-1,NA
CASSLDREAAFF,TGTGCCAGCAGCTTAGACAGGGAGGCAGCTTTCTTT,NA,TRBV11-3,TRBJ1-1,NA
CASSPPSWEQYF,TGTGCCAGCAGTCCACCTAGCTGGGAGCAGTACTTC,NA,TRBV27,TRBJ2-7,NA
CASSQDRVWYF,TGTGCCAGCAGTCAAGACAGGGTATGGTACTTC,NA,TRBV28,TRBJ2-7,TRBD1
CASSRYSVNEKLFF,TGTGCCAGCAGCCGTTATTCAGTTAATGAAAAACTGTTTTTT,NA,TRBV6-8,TRBJ1-4,NA
CASSAGREWGTQYF,TGTGCCAGCAGCGCGGGGAGGGAGTGGGGAACGCAGTATTTT,NA,TRBV5-6,TRBJ2-3,TRBD2
CASAGGYGYTF,TGTGCCAGCGCGGGGGGTTATGGCTACACCTTC,few,TRBV18,TRBJ1-2,NA
CASSSRTSGNYEQYF,TGTGCCAGCAGCTCCAGGACTAGCGGGAACTACGAGCAGTACTTC,NA,TRBV13,TRBJ2-7,TRBD2
CASSVGEQYEQYF,TGTGCCAGCAGCGTAGGGGAGCAATACGAGCAGTACTTC,NA,TRBV9,TRBJ2-7,NA
CASSDLDRAQNGYTF,TGTGCCAGTAGTGACCTCGACAGGGCGCAAAATGGCTACACCTTC,NA,TRBV19,TRBJ1-2,TRBD1
CASSFYRGQETQYF,TGTGCCAGCAGCTTTTACCGGGGACAAGAGACCCAGTACTTC,NA,TRBV5-4,TRBJ2-5,NA
CASSVDDFTEDTQYF,TGTGCCAGCAGCGTAGACGACTTCACGGAGGATACGCAGTATTTT,NA,TRBV9,TRBJ2-3,NA
CASRRAGTYNEQFF,TGTGCCAGCAGAAGAGCGGGAACCTACAATGAGCAGTTCTTC,NA,TRBV6-5,TRBJ2-1,TRBD2